These 9 T cell receptor beta chains share one sample of origin, sequenced in a study of cytomegalovirus exposure and HLA in healthy donors. A multiplex PCR was run with 60 Vbeta primers and 13 Jbeta primers. Data came from immunoSEQ multiplex PCR; TCRdb stores just in-frame clones and leaves some out. The sample holds 150,000 to 200,000 clones, approximately 80% seen once. Sequencing was carried out using PBMCs. The receptors shown here come from a girl between 10 and 17 years old in good health and CMV-seropositive.

This chain connects TRBV11-1 to TRBJ2-3; 9 bases map to TRBD1. The CDR3 sequence is 15 residues long. Trimming removed 4 bases from V and 1 base from J; junction bases left unmatched: 3. CDR1 and CDR2 (germline): SGHAT, FQDESV (reference sequence). The CDR3, as DNA: TGTGCCAGCAGCTGGGGACAGGGCCGCACAGATACGCAGTATTTT. It encodes CASSWGQGRTDTQYF.

The genes are TRBV10-3 and TRBJ2-2; D may be TRBD1 (5 bases). Trimming removed 0 bases from V and 4 bases from J, with 12 bases in between. The CDR3 spans 16 residues. The germline V gene encodes CDR1 ENHRY and CDR2 SYGVKD. CDR3 bases: TGTGCCATCAGTGAGTCGAGTAAGGGGCTCACCGGGGAGCTGTTTTTT. Translated, it gives CAISESSKGLTGELFF.

The V and J genes are TRBV6-6 and TRBJ1-5; TRBD1 is a possible D gene (6 bases). Germline loops: CDR1 MNHNY, CDR2 SVGAGI (reference sequence). The CDR3 has 16 amino acids. V was shortened by 5 bases and J by 6 bases, with 20 bases between the two germline ends. CDR3 protein: CASSITAGERAQPQHF. The CDR3 nucleotides read TGTGCCAGCAGTATAACCGCAGGGGAAAGGGCTCAGCCCCAGCATTTT.

This clone has only one observation. The chain joins TRBV6-6 to TRBJ2-7; TRBD1 matches 7 bases. The V and J ends lost 7 bases and 3 bases, in that order; junction bases with no gene match: 9. CDR1 and CDR2 from the germline V gene are MNHNY and SVGAGI (reference sequence). The CDR3 is 14 residues long. Written as DNA, the CDR3 is TGTGCCAGCAATCAACAGGGGCAGGACTACGAGCAGTACTTC. Its translation: CASNQQGQDYEQYF.

The rearrangement joins TRBV4-2 to TRBJ2-7, with 8 bases lining up with TRBD2. J lost 1 base, V lost 2 bases, and 7 bases had no gene match. The germline gives CDR1 LGHNA, CDR2 YNFKEQ. The CDR3 covers 16 residues. This chain's CDR3 is CASSQPSGSLSYEQYF. Written as DNA, the CDR3 is TGTGCCAGCAGCCAACCGAGCGGGAGTTTGTCCTACGAGCAGTACTTC.

This chain joins TRBV7-8 and TRBJ2-5; 14 bases map to TRBD2. With 2 bases clipped from V and 4 bases from J, the junction kept 6 bases outside the gene matches. CDR1 is SGHVS and CDR2 is FQNEAQ in the germline V gene. The CDR3 loop spans 17 amino acids. The CDR3, as DNA: TGTGCCAGCAGCTTACTGGGACTAGCGGGAGTAGGAGAGACCCAGTACTTC. This encodes CASSLLGLAGVGETQYF.

The chain has TRBV7-6 and TRBJ2-1; 10 bases map to TRBD2. Germline V gene sequence: CDR1 SGHVS, CDR2 FNYEAQ. The V and J ends lost 4 bases and 3 bases, in that order; junction bases with no gene match: 9. This CDR3 comprises 17 residues. The CDR3 nucleotides read TGTGCCAGCAGCTACCGAGGGACTAGCGCTATCTACAATGAGCAGTTCTTC. The encoded protein is CASSYRGTSAIYNEQFF.

The V call is TRBV7-9, the J call TRBJ1-6, with 9 positions matching TRBD1. Germline trimming cut 5 bases from V and 10 bases from J; bases unmatched to any gene: 6. Germline loops: CDR1 SEHNR, CDR2 FQNEAQ (reference sequence). This CDR3 has 14 residues. As DNA, the CDR3 is TGTGCCAGCAGCCCCCGGGACAGGGAGTCACCCCTCCACTTT. Encoded protein: CASSPRDRESPLHF.

The CDR3 nucleotides are TGTGCCTGGGAACAGGGGAACACTGAAGCTTTCTTT. Translated, it gives CAWEQGNTEAFF. The genes are TRBV30 and TRBJ1-1, with a weak D call TRBD1 (6 bases). V was shortened by 5 bases and J by 1 base, with 8 bases between the two germline ends. Germline V lookup: CDR1 GTSNPN, CDR2 SVGIG (reference sequence). The CDR3 has 12 amino acids.